This T cell receptor beta chain was captured in a study of human T cells and chemical hapten exposure. CDR3 size: 13 residues. Germline loops: CDR1 KGHSH, CDR2 LQKENI. V was cut by 2 bases and J by 5 bases, with 9 bases left in between. Noted time point: patch test 1, 2 weeks after DPC sensitization. Regarding treatment: therapeutic diphenylcyclopropenone sensitization with weekly scalp DPC. TCRdb processed the RACE reads anew with MiXCR; each CDR3 protein has one entry. The sample has around 380,000 distinct CDR3 sequences, about 4.4% seen once. There are a few counts of this clonotype. This chain connects TRBV18 to TRBJ1-2; D is perhaps TRBD1 (6 bases). The clonotype originates from a woman aged 45 to 65 with alopecia areata. Some clones in this sample may be carry-over from other donors' samples. The sample in question was whole blood, obtained in connection with sensitization to the hapten diphenylcyclopropenone (DPC). This CDR3 is CASSPNREYGYTF. The CDR3 region has the DNA TGTGCCAGCTCACCAAACAGGGAATATGGCTACACCTTC.